This entry lists 24 T cell receptor beta chains sequenced from one sample in a study of early T cells in non-severe SARS-CoV-2 infection. Each CDR3 protein is one row after TCRdb ran MiXCR on the 5' RACE reads. This table has 25,000 to 30,000 distinct CDR3 sequences, around 5.3% appearing once. Source material: whole blood. The receptor source for this set is an adult who was a healthcare worker with PCR-confirmed SARS-CoV-2 infection or an uninfected control (not recorded which).

This clonotype was counted many times. J is TRBJ2-3 and V is TRBV5-6; a weak D match, TRBD2 (6 bases). The CDR3 covers 13 residues. Per germline, CDR1 SGHDT and CDR2 YYEEEE. The ends were cut back, 2 bases at V and 3 bases at J, with 7 bases in the middle. Written as DNA, the CDR3 is TGTGCCAGCAGCTTCGGGAGAACAGATACGCAGTATTTT. This codes for CASSFGRTDTQYF.

This clonotype was recorded many times. The gene calls are TRBV10-3 and TRBJ2-4, with 10 bases aligning to TRBD1. J gave up 2 bases and V 3 bases, and 4 bases lay outside the gene matches. The CDR3 is 16 amino acids. The germline V gene has CDR1 ENHRY and CDR2 SYGVKD. The CDR3 region is CAISEGQGVTKNIQYF. As DNA, the CDR3 is TGTGCCATCAGTGAAGGACAGGGGGTGACCAAAAACATTCAGTACTTC.

This clonotype was seen a handful of times. The chain carries TRBV18 and TRBJ2-1; weak D call: TRBD2 (5 bases). CDR1 KGHSH and CDR2 LQKENI come from the germline V gene. CDR3 length: 12 residues. V lost 4 bases, J lost 9 bases, and 10 bases lay in between. The DNA of the CDR3 is TGTGCCAGCTCACGTCGGACTTTTGAGCAGTTCTTC. It encodes CASSRRTFEQFF.

This clonotype was counted ten times or more. V and J are TRBV20-1 and TRBJ2-1, with D uncertain. There are 11 residues in the CDR3. Germline loops: CDR1 DFQATT, CDR2 SNEGSKA (reference sequence). The V end was cut by 2 bases, the J end by 8 bases, with 7 bases between. CDR3: CSARNFDEQFF. CDR3 DNA sequence: TGCAGTGCTAGAAATTTTGATGAGCAGTTCTTC.

This clonotype was observed many times. The chain combines TRBV6-1 with TRBJ2-1; 9 bases map to TRBD1. Germline CDR1 MNHNS, CDR2 SASEGT. Germline trimming cut 6 bases from V and 8 bases from J; bases unmatched to any gene: 8. This CDR3 contains 14 residues. The CDR3 spells CASSPLDRGDEQFF. In DNA form, the CDR3 reads TGTGCCAGCAGCCCCTTGGACAGGGGAGATGAGCAGTTCTTC.

The table lists this clonotype with many counts. This chain joins TRBV6-5 and TRBJ1-1; no firm D call. The germline CDR1 and CDR2 sequences are MNHEY and SVGAGI. This CDR3 is 14 amino acids long. V was cut by 6 bases and J by 3 bases, with 14 bases left in between. CDR3 loop: CASSSQPWDTEAFF. In DNA, the CDR3 is TGTGCCAGCAGCTCCCAACCGTGGGACACTGAAGCTTTCTTT.

This clonotype was found a few times. One base away lies a much larger clone, so this may be a sequencing read error. The chain has TRBV28 and TRBJ2-7; no firm D call. The CDR3 is made up of 12 amino acids. V was trimmed by 2 bases and J by 6 bases, leaving 8 bases between them. The germline V gene has CDR1 MDHEN and CDR2 SYDVKM. The CDR3 bases are TGTGCCAGCAGTTTAATAAGGTCCGAGCAGTACTTC. Translating it yields CASSLIRSEQYF. Variable domain in full (rest from reference TRBV28 and TRBJ2-7): DVKVTQSSRYLVKRTGEKVFLECVQDMDHENMFWYRQDPGLGLRLIYFSYDVKMKEKGDIPEGYSVSREKKERFSLILESASTNQTSMYLCASSLIRSEQYFGPGTRLTVT.

This clonotype was counted only a few times. The chain is built from TRBV14 and TRBJ2-7, with 12 nucleotides matching TRBD2. From germline, CDR1 is SGHDN and CDR2 FVKESK. CDR3 length: 15 amino acids. J gave up 5 bases and V 3 bases, and 5 bases lay outside the gene matches. The CDR3 nucleotides are TGTGCCAGCAGCCAGACTAGCGGGAGAAGTAACGAGCAGTACTTC. Its translation: CASSQTSGRSNEQYF. Combining the CDR3 with reference TRBV14 and TRBJ2-7 gives the whole variable domain EAGVTQFPSHSVIEKGQTVTLRCDPISGHDNLYWYRRVMGKEIKFLLHFVKESKQDESGMPNNRFLAERTGGTYSTLKVQPAELEDSGVYFCASSQTSGRSNEQYFGPGTRLTVT.

This clonotype was seen many times. The rearrangement links TRBV6-6 to TRBJ2-2, with TRBD2 matching 10 bases. Trimming took 6 bases from V and 6 from J; bases not matched to a gene: 10. CDR1 MNHNY and CDR2 SVGAGI come from the germline V gene (reference sequence). The CDR3 covers 16 residues. The CDR3 spells CASSPPGLARAGELFF. The CDR3 DNA follows: TGTGCCAGCAGCCCCCCGGGACTAGCGAGGGCCGGGGAGCTGTTTTTT.

DNA of the CDR3: TGTGCTAGTGGTCTACTCCTTACTCTCCGGGTAGGACGGGGTCAAGAGACCCAGTACTTC. Amino acid sequence: CASGLLLTLRVGRGQETQYF. V is TRBV12-5 and J is TRBJ2-5, with D possibly matching TRBD2 (5 bases). The CDR3 has 20 residues. Germline V CDR1 and CDR2: LGHNT, FRNRAP. With 5 bases removed from V and 2 bases from J, the gap between germline ends came to 30 bases.

This clonotype has a count of ten or more. The CDR3 region is CASSPGLAGSTDTQYF. In DNA form, the CDR3 reads TGTGCCAGCTCACCCGGCCTAGCGGGGAGCACAGATACGCAGTATTTT. The V and J genes are TRBV18 and TRBJ2-3; TRBD2 matches 9 bases. The CDR3 is 16 residues long. The V gene end was trimmed by 3 bases and the J gene end by 0 bases; junction bases not matched to a gene: 4. The germline V gene has CDR1 KGHSH and CDR2 LQKENI.

The table lists this clonotype with many counts. This chain uses TRBV7-8 with TRBJ1-1; 9 nucleotides match TRBD1. The CDR3 has 20 residues. V gave up 5 bases and J gave up 1 base; unmatched junction bases: 20. Germline V gives CDR1 SGHVS, CDR2 FQNEAQ. In DNA form, the CDR3 reads TGTGCCAGCAGCCCGGCGCCAGTAGGGGGACAGGGCGTTGGGAACACTGAAGCTTTCTTT. Its protein product is CASSPAPVGGQGVGNTEAFF.

There are a few counts of this clonotype. This sequence joins TRBV4-1 and TRBJ1-2; the match to TRBD1 covers 7 bases. Per germline, CDR1 MGHRA and CDR2 YSYEKL. The CDR3 contains 16 residues. Unmatched junction bases numbered 9, after V lost 0 bases and J lost 5 bases. The CDR3 sequence: CASSQEPTGRAYGYTF. The CDR3 DNA sequence: TGCGCCAGCAGCCAAGAACCGACAGGGAGGGCTTATGGCTACACCTTC.

This clonotype was observed a few times. The V call is TRBV29-1, the J call TRBJ2-7; maybe TRBD2 (5 bases). CDR3 length equals 11 residues. Trimming took off 3 bases at V and 5 bases at J, with 8 bases between the two ends. The germline gives CDR1 SQVTM, CDR2 ANQGSEA. The CDR3 loop is CSVDGENEQYF. For the CDR3, the DNA is TGCAGCGTTGACGGGGAGAACGAGCAGTACTTC.

Here the CDR3 DNA reads TGTGCCAGCAGCAAACGTAAGGTTGGGTCGTGGCTAGGGGATGAGCAGTTCTTC. Protein product: CASSKRKVGSWLGDEQFF. This chain uses TRBV7-8 with TRBJ2-1; weak D call: TRBD1 (5 bases). V lost 5 bases, J lost 8 bases, and 28 bases lay in between. The V gene's germline CDR1 is SGHVS and CDR2 FQNEAQ. CDR3 size: 18 residues.

This clonotype has only a few counts. Here the CDR3 reads CAISRTSGGKNEQYF. The DNA for the CDR3 is TGTGCCATCAGCCGGACTAGCGGGGGGAAGAACGAGCAGTACTTC. The V and J genes are TRBV10-3 and TRBJ2-7, with 14 bases lining up with TRBD2. Germline V lookup: CDR1 ENHRY, CDR2 SYGVKD. Unmatched junction bases numbered 6, after V lost 6 bases and J lost 5 bases. The CDR3 length is 15 residues.

This clonotype was seen ten or more times. The chain carries TRBV2 and TRBJ2-6; D call uncertain. Germline-derived CDR1 and CDR2 are SNHLY and FYNNEI. V lost 4 bases, J lost 2 bases, and 6 bases lay in between. The CDR3 length is 14 residues. This chain's CDR3 is CASSGYAGANVLTF. The DNA for the CDR3 is TGTGCCAGCAGTGGATACGCTGGGGCCAACGTCCTGACTTTC.

This clonotype was detected ten times or more. This chain joins TRBV30 and TRBJ1-4; TRBD1 is a possible D gene (6 bases). V was shortened by 3 bases and J by 4 bases, with 15 bases between the two germline ends. Germline V gives CDR1 GTSNPN, CDR2 SVGIG (reference sequence). This CDR3 has 15 amino acids. The CDR3 DNA reads TGTGCCTGGAGCCGAGGGGACACCGTTAATGAAAAACTGTTTTTT. It codes for CAWSRGDTVNEKLFF.

The table lists this clonotype with a few counts. This chain joins TRBV28 and TRBJ1-4; D not certain. Germline V gene lookup returns CDR1 MDHEN and CDR2 SYDVKM. The CDR3 runs 11 residues. Trimming removed 6 bases from V and 10 bases from J, with 9 bases in between. The CDR3 DNA follows: TGTGCCAGCAGCGGGAGTGGAAAACTGTTTTTT. It is translated as CASSGSGKLFF.

In its sample, this clonotype was seen a few times. J is TRBJ2-3 and V is TRBV7-2; 10 bases are a match to TRBD2. The trim removed 5 bases at V and 4 bases at J, leaving 6 bases unmatched. The CDR3 spans 15 residues. In germline, CDR1 is SGHTA, CDR2 FQGNSA. The CDR3 DNA is TGTGCCAGCAGCCTCCTAGCGGGGGCCGCAGATACGCAGTATTTT. This gives the protein CASSLLAGAADTQYF.

This clonotype came up a few times. V usage is TRBV13 and J usage is TRBJ2-5; D is possibly TRBD1 (6 bases). Germline loops: CDR1 PRHDT, CDR2 FYEKMQ (reference sequence). The CDR3 is 13 amino acids. V dropped 6 bases and J dropped 3 bases, with 11 bases sitting between them. CDR3 in amino acids: CASSPRTEETQYF. DNA for the CDR3: TGTGCCAGCAGTCCGAGGACAGAAGAGACCCAGTACTTC.

The chain couples TRBV9 to TRBJ1-2; D uncertain. Trimming took 0 bases from V and 3 from J, leaving 15 bases between them. The germline gives CDR1 SGDLS, CDR2 YYNGEE. This CDR3 is built from 16 residues. The CDR3 sequence: CASSVDWAGEYYGYTF. In DNA form, the CDR3 reads TGTGCCAGCAGCGTAGATTGGGCCGGAGAGTACTATGGCTACACCTTC.

This clonotype occurred many times. The rearrangement links TRBV2 to TRBJ1-2, with D hard to call. The length of the CDR3 is 14 residues. Germline V CDR1 and CDR2: SNHLY, FYNNEI. Trimming pared 7 bases from V and 2 bases from J, leaving 14 bases between. CDR3 bases: TGTGCCAGCACTTTGGAGGACGGAAACTATGGCTACACCTTC. Translated, it gives CASTLEDGNYGYTF. The variable domain in full, with the rest retrieved from reference TRBV2 and TRBJ1-2, is EPEVTQTPSHQVTQMGQEVILRCVPISNHLYFYWYRQILGQKVEFLVSFYNNEISEKSEIFDDQFSVERPDGSNFTLKIRSTKLEDSAMYFCASTLEDGNYGYTFGSGTRLTVV.

CDR3 residues: CASSLEGFDTEAFF. CDR3 bases: TGTGCCAGCAGCTTAGAGGGGTTTGACACTGAAGCTTTCTTT. This chain uses TRBV11-2 with TRBJ1-1, with unresolved D. Trimming took 0 bases from V and 3 from J, leaving 8 bases between them. This CDR3 has 14 amino acids. Looked up from germline, CDR1 is SGHAT and CDR2 is FQNNGV.